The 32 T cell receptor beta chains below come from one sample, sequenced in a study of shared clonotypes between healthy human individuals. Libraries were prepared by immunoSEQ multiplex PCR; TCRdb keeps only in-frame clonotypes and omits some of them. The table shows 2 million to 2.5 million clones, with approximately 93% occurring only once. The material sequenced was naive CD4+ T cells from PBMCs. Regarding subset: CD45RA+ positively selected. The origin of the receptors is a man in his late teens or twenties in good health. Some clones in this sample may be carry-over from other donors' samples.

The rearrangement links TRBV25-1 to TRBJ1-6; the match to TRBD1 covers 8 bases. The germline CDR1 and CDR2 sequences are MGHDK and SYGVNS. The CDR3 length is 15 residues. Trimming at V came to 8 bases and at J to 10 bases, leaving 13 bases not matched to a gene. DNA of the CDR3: TGTGCCAGCGGCCCATCTGACAGGGGCAACTCACCCCTCCACTTT. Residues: CASGPSDRGNSPLHF.

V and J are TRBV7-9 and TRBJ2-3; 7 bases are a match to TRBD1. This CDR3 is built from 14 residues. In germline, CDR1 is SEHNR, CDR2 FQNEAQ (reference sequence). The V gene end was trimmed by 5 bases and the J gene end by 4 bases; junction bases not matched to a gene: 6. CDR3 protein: CASSARGFSDTQYF. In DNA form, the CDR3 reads TGTGCCAGCAGCGCCAGGGGGTTTTCAGATACGCAGTATTTT.

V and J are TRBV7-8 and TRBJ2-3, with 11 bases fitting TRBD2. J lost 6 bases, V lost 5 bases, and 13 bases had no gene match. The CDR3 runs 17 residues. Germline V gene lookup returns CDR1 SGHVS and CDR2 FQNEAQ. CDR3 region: CASSPTRRGLAADTQYF. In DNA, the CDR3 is TGTGCCAGCAGCCCAACACGTCGGGGACTAGCGGCCGATACGCAGTATTTT.

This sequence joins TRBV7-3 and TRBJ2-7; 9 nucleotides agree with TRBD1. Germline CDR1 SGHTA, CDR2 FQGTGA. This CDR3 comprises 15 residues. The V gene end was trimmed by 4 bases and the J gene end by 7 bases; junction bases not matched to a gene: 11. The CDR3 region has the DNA TGTGCCAGCAGCTCCAAATCGGACAGGGGTGGGGAGCAGTACTTC. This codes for CASSSKSDRGGEQYF.

The CDR3: CASSTQAASSYNEQFF. The CDR3 DNA is TGTGCCAGCAGCACTCAAGCGGCTAGCTCCTACAATGAGCAGTTCTTC. The chain carries TRBV7-8 and TRBJ2-1; possible D gene TRBD2, 5 bases. The germline gives CDR1 SGHVS, CDR2 FQNEAQ. The CDR3 contains 16 residues. V lost 5 bases to trimming and J lost 0 bases, with 14 bases between them.

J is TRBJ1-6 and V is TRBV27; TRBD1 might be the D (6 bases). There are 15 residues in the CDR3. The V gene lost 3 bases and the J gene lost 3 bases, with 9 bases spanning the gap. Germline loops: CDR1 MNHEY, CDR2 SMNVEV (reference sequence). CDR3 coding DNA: TGTGCCAGCAGTTTTGGACAGAGCTATAATTCACCCCTCCACTTT. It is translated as CASSFGQSYNSPLHF.

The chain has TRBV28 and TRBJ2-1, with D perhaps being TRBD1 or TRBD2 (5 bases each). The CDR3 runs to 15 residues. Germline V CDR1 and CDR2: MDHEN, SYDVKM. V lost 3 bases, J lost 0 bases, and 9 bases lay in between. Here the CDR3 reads CASSFRDASYNEQFF. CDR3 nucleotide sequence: TGTGCCAGCAGTTTTCGGGACGCCTCCTACAATGAGCAGTTCTTC.

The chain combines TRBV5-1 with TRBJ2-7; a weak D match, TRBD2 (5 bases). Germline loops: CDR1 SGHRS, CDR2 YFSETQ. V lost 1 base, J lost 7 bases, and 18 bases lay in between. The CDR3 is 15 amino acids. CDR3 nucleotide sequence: TGCGCCAGCAGCTTGAGCGGTCAGCTTCCGAGAGAGCAGTACTTC. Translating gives CASSLSGQLPREQYF.

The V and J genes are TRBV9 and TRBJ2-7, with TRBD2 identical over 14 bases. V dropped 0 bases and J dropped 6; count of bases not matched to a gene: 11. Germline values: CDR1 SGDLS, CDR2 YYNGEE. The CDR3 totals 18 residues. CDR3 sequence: CASSVGMGLAGEGGEQYF. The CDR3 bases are TGTGCCAGCAGCGTAGGGATGGGACTAGCGGGAGAAGGAGGCGAGCAGTACTTC.

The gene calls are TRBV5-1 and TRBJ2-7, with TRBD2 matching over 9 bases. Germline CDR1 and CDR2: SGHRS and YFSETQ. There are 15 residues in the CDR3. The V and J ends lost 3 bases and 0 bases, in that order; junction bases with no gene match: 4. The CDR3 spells CASSSLSGSSYEQYF. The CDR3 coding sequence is TGCGCCAGCAGCTCCCTTAGCGGGAGCTCCTACGAGCAGTACTTC.

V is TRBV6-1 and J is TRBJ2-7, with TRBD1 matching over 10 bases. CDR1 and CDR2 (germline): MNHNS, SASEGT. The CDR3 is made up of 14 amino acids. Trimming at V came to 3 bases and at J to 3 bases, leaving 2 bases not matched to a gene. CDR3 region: CASSDWDRGYEQYF. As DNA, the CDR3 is TGTGCCAGCAGTGATTGGGACAGGGGCTACGAGCAGTACTTC.

CDR3 in amino acids: CASSVGGHSTDTQYF. Written as DNA, the CDR3 is TGTGCCAGCAGCGTAGGTGGGCATAGCACAGATACGCAGTATTTT. The V call is TRBV9, the J call TRBJ2-3; D is unresolved. The ends were cut back, 0 bases at V and 0 bases at J, with 8 bases in the middle. This CDR3 is 15 amino acids long. The V gene's germline CDR1 is SGDLS and CDR2 YYNGEE.

In nucleotides, the CDR3 is TGTGCCAGCAGCTTAGTAGTGGGACATACGACAGATACGCAGTATTTT. It specifies CASSLVVGHTTDTQYF. The chain joins TRBV7-8 to TRBJ2-3; perhaps TRBD1 as D (6 bases). The length of the CDR3 is 16 residues. Germline loops: CDR1 SGHVS, CDR2 FQNEAQ. Between the trimmed V and J ends, which lost 1 base and 3 bases, there was a span of 14 bases.

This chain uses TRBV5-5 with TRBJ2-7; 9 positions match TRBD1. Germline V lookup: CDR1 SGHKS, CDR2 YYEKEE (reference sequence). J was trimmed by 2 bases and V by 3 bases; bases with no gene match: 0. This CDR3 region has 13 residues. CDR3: CASSWTGAYEQYF. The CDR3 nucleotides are TGTGCCAGCAGCTGGACAGGGGCCTACGAGCAGTACTTC.

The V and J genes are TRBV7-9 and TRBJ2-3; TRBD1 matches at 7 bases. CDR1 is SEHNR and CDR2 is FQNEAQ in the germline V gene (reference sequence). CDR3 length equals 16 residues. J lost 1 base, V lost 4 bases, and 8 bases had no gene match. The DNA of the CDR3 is TGTGCCAGCAGCTCAAACAGGGGTTCTGGCACAGATACGCAGTATTTT. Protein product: CASSSNRGSGTDTQYF. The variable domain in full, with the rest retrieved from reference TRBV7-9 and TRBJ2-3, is DTGVSQNPRHKITKRGQNVTFRCDPISEHNRLYWYRQTLGQGPEFLTYFQNEAQLEKSRLLSDRFSAERPKGSFSTLEIQRTEQGDSAMYLCASSSNRGSGTDTQYFGPGTRLTVL.

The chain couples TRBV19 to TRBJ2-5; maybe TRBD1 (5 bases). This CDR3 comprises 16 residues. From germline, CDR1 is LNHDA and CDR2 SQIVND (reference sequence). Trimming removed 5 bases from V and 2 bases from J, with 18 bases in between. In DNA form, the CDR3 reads TGTGCCAGTAGTCTCCTTTTAGGGGCCAAACAAGAGACCCAGTACTTC. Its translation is CASSLLLGAKQETQYF.

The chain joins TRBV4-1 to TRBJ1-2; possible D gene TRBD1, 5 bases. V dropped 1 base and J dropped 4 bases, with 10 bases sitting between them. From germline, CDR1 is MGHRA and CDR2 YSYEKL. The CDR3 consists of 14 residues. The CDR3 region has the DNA TGCGCCAGCAGCCAAGCCGCTGGGGCCTATGGCTACACCTTC. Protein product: CASSQAAGAYGYTF.

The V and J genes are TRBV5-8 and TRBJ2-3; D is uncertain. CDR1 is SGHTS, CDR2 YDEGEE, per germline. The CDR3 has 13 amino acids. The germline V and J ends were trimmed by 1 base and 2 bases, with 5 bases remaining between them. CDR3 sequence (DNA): TGTGCCAGCAGCTTGATCCTCACAGATACGCAGTATTTT. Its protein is CASSLILTDTQYF.

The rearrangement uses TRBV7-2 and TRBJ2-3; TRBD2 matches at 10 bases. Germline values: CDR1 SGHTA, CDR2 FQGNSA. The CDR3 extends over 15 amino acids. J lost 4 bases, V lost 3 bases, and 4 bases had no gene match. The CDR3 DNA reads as TGTGCCAGCAGCTTCCTCACTAGCGGGGCAGATACGCAGTATTTT. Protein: CASSFLTSGADTQYF. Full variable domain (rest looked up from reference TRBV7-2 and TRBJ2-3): GAGVSQSPSNKVTEKGKDVELRCDPISGHTALYWYRQSLGQGLEFLIYFQGNSAPDKSGLPSDRFSAERTGGSVSTLTIQRTQQEDSAVYLCASSFLTSGADTQYFGPGTRLTVL.

The CDR3 nucleotides read TGTGCCAGCAGTTCCCAGGGGAGGACCGGCTACACCTTC. Protein: CASSSQGRTGYTF. The V call is TRBV28, the J call TRBJ1-2; possible D gene TRBD1, 6 bases. This CDR3 is built from 13 residues. Trimming left V 4 bases short and J 8 bases short, with 14 bases between. Per the germline V gene, CDR1 is MDHEN and CDR2 is SYDVKM.

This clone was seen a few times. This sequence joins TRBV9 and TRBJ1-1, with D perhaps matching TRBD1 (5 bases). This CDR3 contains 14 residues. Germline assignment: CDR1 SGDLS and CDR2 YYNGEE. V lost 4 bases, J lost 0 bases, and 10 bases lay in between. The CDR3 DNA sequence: TGTGCCAGCAGCAAGACAGCCTTGAACACTGAAGCTTTCTTT. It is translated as CASSKTALNTEAFF. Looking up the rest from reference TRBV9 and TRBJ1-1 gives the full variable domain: DSGVTQTPKHLITATGQRVTLRCSPRSGDLSVYWYQQSLDQGLQFLIQYYNGEERAKGNILERFSAQQFPDLHSELNLSSLELGDSALYFCASSKTALNTEAFFGQGTRLTVV.

This CDR3 is CASSLGVVSRGGGTDTQYF. CDR3 nucleotide sequence: TGTGCCAGCAGCTTAGGGGTGGTTAGCCGGGGGGGTGGCACAGATACGCAGTATTTT. The chain combines TRBV7-8 with TRBJ2-3, with 8 bases lining up with TRBD2. The CDR3 extends over 19 amino acids. Looked up from germline, CDR1 is SGHVS and CDR2 is FQNEAQ. V gave up 1 base and J gave up 1 base; unmatched junction bases: 13.

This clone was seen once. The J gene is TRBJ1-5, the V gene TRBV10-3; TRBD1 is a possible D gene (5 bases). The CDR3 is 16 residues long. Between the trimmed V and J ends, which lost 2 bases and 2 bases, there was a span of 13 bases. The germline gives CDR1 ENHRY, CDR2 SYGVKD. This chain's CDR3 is CAISEGRGRGNQPQHF. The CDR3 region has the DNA TGTGCCATCAGTGAGGGAAGGGGCCGAGGCAATCAGCCCCAGCATTTT.

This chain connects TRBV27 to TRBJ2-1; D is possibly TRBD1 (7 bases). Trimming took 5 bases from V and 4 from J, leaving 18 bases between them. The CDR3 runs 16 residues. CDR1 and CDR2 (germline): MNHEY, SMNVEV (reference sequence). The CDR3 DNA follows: TGTGCCAGCAGTCCAGGGGGGACAGATTTATACAATGAGCAGTTCTTC. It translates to CASSPGGTDLYNEQFF.

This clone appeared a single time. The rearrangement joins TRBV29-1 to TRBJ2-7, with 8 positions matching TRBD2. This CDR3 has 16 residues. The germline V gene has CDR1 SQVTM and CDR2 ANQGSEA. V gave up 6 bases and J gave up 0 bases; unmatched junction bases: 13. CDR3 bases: TGCAGCGTGGCGGTACTAGCGGCGGCCGACTCCTACGAGCAGTACTTC. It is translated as CSVAVLAAADSYEQYF.

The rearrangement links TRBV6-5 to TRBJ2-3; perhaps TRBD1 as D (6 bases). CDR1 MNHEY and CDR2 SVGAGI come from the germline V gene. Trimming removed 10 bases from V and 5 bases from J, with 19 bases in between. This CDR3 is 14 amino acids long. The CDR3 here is CAKPFGCRGDTQYF. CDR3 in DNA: TGTGCCAAACCTTTCGGGTGCAGGGGAGATACGCAGTATTTT.

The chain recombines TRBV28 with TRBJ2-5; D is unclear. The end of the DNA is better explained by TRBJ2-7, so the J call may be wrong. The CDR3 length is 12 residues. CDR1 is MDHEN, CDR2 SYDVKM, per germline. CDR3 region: CASSTPAYEQYF. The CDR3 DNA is TGTGCCAGCAGCACCCCCGCCTACGAGCAGTACTTC.

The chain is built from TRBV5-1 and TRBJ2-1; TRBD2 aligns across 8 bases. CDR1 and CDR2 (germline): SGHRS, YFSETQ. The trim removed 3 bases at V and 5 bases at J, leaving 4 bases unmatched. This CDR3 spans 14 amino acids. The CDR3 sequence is CASSYLAGNNEQFF. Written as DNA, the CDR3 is TGCGCCAGCAGCTATTTAGCGGGAAACAATGAGCAGTTCTTC.

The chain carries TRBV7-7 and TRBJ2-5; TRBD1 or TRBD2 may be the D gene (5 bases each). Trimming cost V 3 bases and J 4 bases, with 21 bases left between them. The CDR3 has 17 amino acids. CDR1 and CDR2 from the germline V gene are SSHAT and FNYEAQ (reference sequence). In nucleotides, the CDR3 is TGTGCCAGCAGCTTTTCCGGACACCCGGGGAGAGGAGAGACCCAGTACTTC. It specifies CASSFSGHPGRGETQYF.

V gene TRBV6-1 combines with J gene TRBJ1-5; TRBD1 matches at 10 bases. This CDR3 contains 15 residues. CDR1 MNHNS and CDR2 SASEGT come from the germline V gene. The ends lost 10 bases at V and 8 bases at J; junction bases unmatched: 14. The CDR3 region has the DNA TGTGCCACCCTGAGGGACAGGGGTCTGTTTGAGCCCCAGCATTTT. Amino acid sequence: CATLRDRGLFEPQHF.

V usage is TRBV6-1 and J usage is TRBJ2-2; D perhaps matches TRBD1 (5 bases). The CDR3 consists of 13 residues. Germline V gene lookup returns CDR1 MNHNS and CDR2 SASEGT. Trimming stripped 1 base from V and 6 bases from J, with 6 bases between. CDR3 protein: CASSEDRPGELFF. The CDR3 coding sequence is TGTGCCAGCAGTGAAGACAGGCCCGGGGAGCTGTTTTTT.

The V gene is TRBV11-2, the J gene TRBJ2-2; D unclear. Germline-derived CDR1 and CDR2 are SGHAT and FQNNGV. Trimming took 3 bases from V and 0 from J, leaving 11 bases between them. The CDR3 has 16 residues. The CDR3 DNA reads TGTGCCAGCAGCTTCTTGCCAGGCTCGAACACCGGGGAGCTGTTTTTT. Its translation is CASSFLPGSNTGELFF.